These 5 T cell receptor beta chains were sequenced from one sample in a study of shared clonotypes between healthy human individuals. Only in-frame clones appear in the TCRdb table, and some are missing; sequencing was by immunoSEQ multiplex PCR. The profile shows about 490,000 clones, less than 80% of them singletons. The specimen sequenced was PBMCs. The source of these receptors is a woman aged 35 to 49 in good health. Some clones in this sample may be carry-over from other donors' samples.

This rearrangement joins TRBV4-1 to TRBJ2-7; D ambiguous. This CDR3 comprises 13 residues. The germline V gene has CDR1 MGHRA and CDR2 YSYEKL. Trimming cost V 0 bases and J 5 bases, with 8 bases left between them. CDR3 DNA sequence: TGCGCCAGCAGCCAAGATCACGAGGACGAGCAGTACTTC. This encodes CASSQDHEDEQYF.

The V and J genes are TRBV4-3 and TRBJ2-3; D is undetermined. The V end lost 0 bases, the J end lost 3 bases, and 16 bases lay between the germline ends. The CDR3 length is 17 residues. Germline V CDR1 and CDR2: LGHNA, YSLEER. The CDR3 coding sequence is TGCGCCAGCAGCCAAGAAGGCAGGTTTGCAAATACAGATACGCAGTATTTT. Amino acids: CASSQEGRFANTDTQYF.

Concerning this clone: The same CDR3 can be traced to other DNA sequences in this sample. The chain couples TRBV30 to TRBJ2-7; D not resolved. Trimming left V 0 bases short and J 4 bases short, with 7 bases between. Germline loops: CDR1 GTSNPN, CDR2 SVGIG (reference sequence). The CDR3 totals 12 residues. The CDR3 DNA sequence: TGTGCCTGGAGTGTAGGTGGGTACGAGCAGTACTTC. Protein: CAWSVGGYEQYF.

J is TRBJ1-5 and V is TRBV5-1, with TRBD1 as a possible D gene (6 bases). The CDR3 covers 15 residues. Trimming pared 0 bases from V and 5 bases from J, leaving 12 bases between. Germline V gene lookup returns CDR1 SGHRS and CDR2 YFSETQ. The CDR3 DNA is TGCGCCAGCAGCTTGGTCCCTTCAGGGGATCAGCCCCAGCATTTT. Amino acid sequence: CASSLVPSGDQPQHF.

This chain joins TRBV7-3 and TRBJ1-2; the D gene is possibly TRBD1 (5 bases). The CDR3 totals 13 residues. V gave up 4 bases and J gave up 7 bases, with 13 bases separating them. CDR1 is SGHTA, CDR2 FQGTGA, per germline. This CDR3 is CASSSSSGSGYTF. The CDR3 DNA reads TGTGCCAGCAGCTCTTCCTCAGGGTCTGGCTACACCTTC.